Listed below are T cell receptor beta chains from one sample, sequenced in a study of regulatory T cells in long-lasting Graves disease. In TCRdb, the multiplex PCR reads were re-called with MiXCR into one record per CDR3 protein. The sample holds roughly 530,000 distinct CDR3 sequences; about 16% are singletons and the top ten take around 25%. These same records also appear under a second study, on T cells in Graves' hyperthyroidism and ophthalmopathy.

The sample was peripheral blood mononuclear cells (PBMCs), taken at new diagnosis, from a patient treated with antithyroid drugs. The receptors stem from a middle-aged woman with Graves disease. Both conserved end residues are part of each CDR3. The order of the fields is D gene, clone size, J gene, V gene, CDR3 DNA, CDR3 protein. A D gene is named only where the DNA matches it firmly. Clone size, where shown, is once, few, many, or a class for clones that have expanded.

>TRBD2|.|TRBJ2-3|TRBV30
TGTGCCTGGTCTCCGGGAGGGGGTCGGTCGCAGTATTTT
CAWSPGGGRSQYF
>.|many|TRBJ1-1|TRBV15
TGTGCCACCAGGGTAATCGGGGGCACTGAAGCTTTCTTT
CATRVIGGTEAFF
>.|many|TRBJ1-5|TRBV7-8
TGTGCCAGCAGCTTAGCGATAGGAGACAATCAGCCCCAGCATTTT
CASSLAIGDNQPQHF
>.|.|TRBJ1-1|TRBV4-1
TGCGCCAGCAGCCAATTAGACAGACCAAACACTGAAGCTTTCTTT
CASSQLDRPNTEAFF
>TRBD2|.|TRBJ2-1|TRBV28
TGTGCCAGCAGTATACCCCCGGGACTAGCGGGGACTAATGAGCAGTTCTTC
CASSIPPGLAGTNEQFF
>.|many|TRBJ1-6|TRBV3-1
TGTGCCAGCAGCCCCGGAGGAGGGGTTCTTATGGCCCTCCACTTT
CASSPGGGVLMALHF
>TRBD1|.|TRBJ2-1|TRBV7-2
TGCGCCAGCAGCTTAGAAGGAGGCAGGGGGCGTGATGAGCAGTTCTTC
CASSLEGGRGRDEQFF
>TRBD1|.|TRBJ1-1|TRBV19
TGTGCCAGTAGTAGAGGACAGGGGCAGGCTGAAGCTTTCTTT
CASSRGQGQAEAFF
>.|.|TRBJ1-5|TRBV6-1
TGTGCCAGCTCTTGGGGGACCTACCAGCCCCAGCATTTT
CASSWGTYQPQHF
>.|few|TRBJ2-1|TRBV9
TGTGCCAGCAGCGCCAGAGACAGCCGCAGTGAGCAGTTCTTC
CASSARDSRSEQFF
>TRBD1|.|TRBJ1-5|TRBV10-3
TGTGCCATCAGTGAACCTGGGACAGTACGTCAGCCCCAGCATTTT
CAISEPGTVRQPQHF
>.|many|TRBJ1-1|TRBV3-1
TGTGCCAGCAGCCAAGCGGACGACGTTACTGAAGCTTTCTTT
CASSQADDVTEAFF
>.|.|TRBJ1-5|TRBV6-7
TGTGCCAGCAACTACACGCCCGCTTCGGGCAATCAGCCCCAGCATTTT
CASNYTPASGNQPQHF
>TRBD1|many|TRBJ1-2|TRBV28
TGTGCCAGCAGTTTGGGCCCCGGACAGGCCTATGGCTACACCTTC
CASSLGPGQAYGYTF
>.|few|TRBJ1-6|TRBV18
TGTGCCAGCTCACCATCAGGGCTGAGCTCCTATAATTCACCCCTCCACTTT
CASSPSGLSSYNSPLHF
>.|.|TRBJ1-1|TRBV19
TGTGCCAGTAGTTGGGGGGGGGCGAACACTGAAGCTTTCTTT
CASSWGGANTEAFF
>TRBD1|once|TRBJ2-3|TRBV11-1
TGTGCCAGCAGCTTTGAAGTATCTGGGACAGGTGTAGATACGCAGTATTTT
CASSFEVSGTGVDTQYF
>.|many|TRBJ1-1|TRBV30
TGTGCCTGGAGTGTGGCGTTGAACACTGAAGCTTTCTTT
CAWSVALNTEAFF
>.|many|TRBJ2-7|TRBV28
TGTGCCAGCAGTTTGATCGAGGCGAAGCAGTACTTC
CASSLIEAKQYF
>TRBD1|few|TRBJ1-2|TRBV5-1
TGCGCCAGCAGCTTCACCGACAGGGTGGATGGCTACACCTTC
CASSFTDRVDGYTF
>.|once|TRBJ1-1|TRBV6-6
TGTGCCAGCAGTTACTCGATAGGGGCGAACACTAAAGCTTTCTTT
CASSYSIGANTKAFF
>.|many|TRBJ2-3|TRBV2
TGTGCCACGTATAGGGGCCTCAGCACAGATACGCAGTATTTT
CATYRGLSTDTQYF
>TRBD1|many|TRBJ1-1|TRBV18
TGTGCCAGCTCACCTACTGCAGGGGGAAACACTGAAGCTTTCTTT
CASSPTAGGNTEAFF